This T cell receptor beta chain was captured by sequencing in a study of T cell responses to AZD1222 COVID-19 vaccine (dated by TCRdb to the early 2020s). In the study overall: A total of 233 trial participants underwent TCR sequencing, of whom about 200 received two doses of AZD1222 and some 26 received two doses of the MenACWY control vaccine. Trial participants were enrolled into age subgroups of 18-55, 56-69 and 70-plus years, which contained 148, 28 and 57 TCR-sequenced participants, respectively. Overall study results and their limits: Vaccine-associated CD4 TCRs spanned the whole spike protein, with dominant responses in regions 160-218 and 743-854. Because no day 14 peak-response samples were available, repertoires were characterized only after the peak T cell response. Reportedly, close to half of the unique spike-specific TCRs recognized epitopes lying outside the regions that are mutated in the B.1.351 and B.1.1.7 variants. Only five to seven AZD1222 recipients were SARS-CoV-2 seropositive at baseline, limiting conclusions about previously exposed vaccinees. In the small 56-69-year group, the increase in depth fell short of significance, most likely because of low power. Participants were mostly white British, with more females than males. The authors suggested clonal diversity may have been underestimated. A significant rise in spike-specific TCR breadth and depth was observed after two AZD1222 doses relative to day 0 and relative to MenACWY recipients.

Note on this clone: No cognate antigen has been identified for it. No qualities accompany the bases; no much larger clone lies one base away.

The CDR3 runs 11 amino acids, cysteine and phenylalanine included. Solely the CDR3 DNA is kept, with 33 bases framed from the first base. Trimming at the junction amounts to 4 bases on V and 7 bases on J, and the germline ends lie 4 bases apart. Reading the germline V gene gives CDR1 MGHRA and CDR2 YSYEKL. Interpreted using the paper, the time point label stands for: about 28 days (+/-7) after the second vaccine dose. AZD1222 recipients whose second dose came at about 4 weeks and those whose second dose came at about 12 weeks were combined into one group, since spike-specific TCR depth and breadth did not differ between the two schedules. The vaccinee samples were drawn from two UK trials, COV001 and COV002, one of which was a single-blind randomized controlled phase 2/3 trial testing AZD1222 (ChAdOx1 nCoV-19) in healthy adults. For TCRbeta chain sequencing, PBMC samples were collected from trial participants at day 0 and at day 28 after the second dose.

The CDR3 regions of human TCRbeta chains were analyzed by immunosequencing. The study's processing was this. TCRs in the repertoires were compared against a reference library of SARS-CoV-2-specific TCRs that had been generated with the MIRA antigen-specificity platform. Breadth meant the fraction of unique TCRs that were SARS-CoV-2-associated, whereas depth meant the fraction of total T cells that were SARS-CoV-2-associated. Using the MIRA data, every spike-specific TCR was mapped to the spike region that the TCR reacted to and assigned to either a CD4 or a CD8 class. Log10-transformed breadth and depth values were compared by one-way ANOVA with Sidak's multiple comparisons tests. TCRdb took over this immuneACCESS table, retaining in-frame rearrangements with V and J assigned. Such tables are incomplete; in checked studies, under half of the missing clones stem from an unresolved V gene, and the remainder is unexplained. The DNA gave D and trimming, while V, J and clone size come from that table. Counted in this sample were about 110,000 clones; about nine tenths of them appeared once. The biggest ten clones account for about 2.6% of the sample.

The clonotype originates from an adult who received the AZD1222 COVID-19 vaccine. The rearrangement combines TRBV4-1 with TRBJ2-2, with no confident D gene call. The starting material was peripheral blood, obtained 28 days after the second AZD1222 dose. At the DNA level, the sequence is TGCGCCAGCAGCCGGGGCGGGGAGCTGTTTTTT. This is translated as CASSRGGELFF.